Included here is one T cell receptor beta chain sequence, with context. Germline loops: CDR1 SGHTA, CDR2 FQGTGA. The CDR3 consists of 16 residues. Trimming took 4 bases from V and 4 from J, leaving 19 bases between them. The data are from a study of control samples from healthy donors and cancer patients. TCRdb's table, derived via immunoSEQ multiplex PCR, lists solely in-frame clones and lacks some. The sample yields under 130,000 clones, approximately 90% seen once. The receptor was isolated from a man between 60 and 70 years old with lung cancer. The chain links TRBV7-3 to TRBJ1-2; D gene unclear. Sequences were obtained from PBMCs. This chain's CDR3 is CASSSQDVAAGYGYTF. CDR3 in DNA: TGTGCCAGCAGCTCTCAGGACGTCGCAGCGGGCTATGGCTACACCTTC.